The 5 T cell receptor beta chains listed next were all sequenced from one sample in a study of T cells in Graves' hyperthyroidism and ophthalmopathy (dated by TCRdb to between 2018 and 2021). The library was built by means of multiplex PCR. TCRdb shows the sequencer as Illumina HiSeq 2000. Amplification of TCR beta CDR3 regions was carried out from RNA transcripts. The first round of RT-PCR for the TCR CDR3 was performed with the HTBI primer set and the Qiagen OneStep RT-PCR kit. Using fastp at Q25 and MiXCR, TCRdb reprocessed the public reads and kept productive beta chains. One record per CDR3 amino acid sequence lists the most common genes and DNA. The sample table lists roughly 350,000 distinct CDR3 sequences, approximately 15% of them with a count of one. Around 24% of the sample is in the top ten clones. The source material was blood. The source is a woman aged 30 to 39 with Graves' hyperthyroidism.

This clonotype has a count of ten or more. This CDR3 reads CASSQVWGQPQHF. The CDR3 coding sequence is TGTGCCAGCAGTCAGGTGTGGGGACAGCCCCAGCATTTT. The chain combines TRBV28 with TRBJ1-5, with D uncertain. With 5 bases removed from V and 7 bases from J, the gap between germline ends came to 12 bases. This CDR3 comprises 13 residues. Germline assignment: CDR1 MDHEN and CDR2 SYDVKM.

The rearrangement links TRBV6-2 or TRBV6-3 to TRBJ1-5; D gene unclear. Germline CDR1 MNHEY, CDR2 SVGEGT. The CDR3 totals 15 residues. V lost 0 bases to trimming and J lost 3 bases, with 9 bases between them. As DNA, the CDR3 is TGTGCCAGCAGTTACTCGACCGGGAACAATCAGCCCCAGCATTTT. Its translation: CASSYSTGNNQPQHF.

The sample holds many counts of this clonotype. The V gene is TRBV20-1, the J gene TRBJ1-5; unclear D gene. Trimming removed 1 base at V and 8 bases at J, with 9 bases between. CDR1 and CDR2 (germline): DFQATT, SNEGSKA (reference sequence). The CDR3 runs to 12 residues. The CDR3 loop reads CSARGVREPQHF. CDR3 nucleotides: TGCAGTGCTAGAGGGGTCCGGGAGCCCCAGCATTTT.

This clonotype has a count of ten or more. This chain links TRBV2 with TRBJ2-2; D not certain. This CDR3 has 12 residues. The germline V gene has CDR1 SNHLY and CDR2 FYNNEI. V was clipped by 7 bases and J by 6 bases, with 9 bases between them. The CDR3 protein is CASTRGAGELFF. CDR3 bases: TGTGCCAGCACACGTGGGGCCGGGGAGCTGTTTTTT. Combining the CDR3 with reference TRBV2 and TRBJ2-2 gives the whole variable domain EPEVTQTPSHQVTQMGQEVILRCVPISNHLYFYWYRQILGQKVEFLVSFYNNEISEKSEIFDDQFSVERPDGSNFTLKIRSTKLEDSAMYFCASTRGAGELFFGEGSRLTVL.

There are many counts of this clonotype. The chain couples TRBV30 to TRBJ1-5; D unclear. The CDR3 runs 14 residues. The V gene's germline CDR1 is GTSNPN and CDR2 SVGIG (reference sequence). The V gene lost 0 bases and the J gene lost 4 bases, with 10 bases spanning the gap. CDR3 bases: TGTGCCTGGAGTGTAAAAAGCCCGAATCAGCCCCAGCATTTT. Protein product: CAWSVKSPNQPQHF.